A selection of T cell receptor beta chains follows, all from one sample in a study of blood T cell repertoires in COVID-19. Libraries were prepared by immunoSEQ multiplex PCR; TCRdb keeps only in-frame clonotypes and omits some of them. The repertoire consists of over 200,000 clones, with 85% to 90% occurring once and the leading ten covering roughly 15%. The sequencing input was PBMCs or T cells enriched from blood (not recorded which). These receptor sequences come from a man aged 18 to 30 who had recovered from COVID-19. Each CDR3 is given with its conserved first and last residue. Fields, in order: CDR3 protein, CDR3 DNA, J gene, CDR3 length, clone size, V gene, D gene. A D gene is named only where the DNA matches it firmly. Part of the rows lack a size; the others show once, few, many or a class for expanded clones.

CDR3aa: CASSLAGYGNTIYF
CDR3nt: TGCGCCAGCAGCTTGGCCGGTTACGGAAACACCATATATTTT
j_gene: TRBJ1-3
len: 14
abundance: -
v_gene: TRBV5-1
d_gene: -

CDR3aa: CASSIASYNEQFF
CDR3nt: TGTGCCAGTAGTATAGCGAGTTACAATGAGCAGTTCTTC
j_gene: TRBJ2-1
len: 13
abundance: -
v_gene: TRBV19
d_gene: -

CDR3aa: CASSGEYSNQPQHF
CDR3nt: TGTGCCAGTAGTGGAGAGTATAGCAATCAGCCCCAGCATTTT
j_gene: TRBJ1-5
len: 14
abundance: -
v_gene: TRBV19
d_gene: -

CDR3aa: CASSPRPQTHGYTF
CDR3nt: TGTGCCAGCAGTCCGCGGCCCCAAACCCATGGCTACACCTTC
j_gene: TRBJ1-2
len: 14
abundance: -
v_gene: TRBV27
d_gene: -

CDR3aa: CATDYGTDLYGYTF
CDR3nt: TGTGCCACCGATTACGGGACAGACCTCTATGGCTACACCTTC
j_gene: TRBJ1-2
len: 14
abundance: -
v_gene: TRBV28
d_gene: TRBD1

CDR3aa: CASSFVAGNYGYTF
CDR3nt: TGTGCCAGCAGCTTTGTAGCGGGTAACTATGGCTACACCTTC
j_gene: TRBJ1-2
len: 14
abundance: -
v_gene: TRBV7-9
d_gene: -

CDR3aa: CASSSSGLRAREKLFF
CDR3nt: -
j_gene: TRBJ1-4
len: 16
abundance: once
v_gene: TRBV6-5
d_gene: -

CDR3aa: CASSPRQWTGNTIYF
CDR3nt: TGTGCCAGCAGTCCGCGACAGTGGACTGGAAACACCATATATTTT
j_gene: TRBJ1-3
len: 15
abundance: -
v_gene: TRBV6-5
d_gene: -

CDR3aa: CAWSANAGQRLSCYTF
CDR3nt: TGTGCCTGGAGTGCCAACGCGGGACAGAGGTTATCGTGCTACACCTTC
j_gene: TRBJ1-2
len: 16
abundance: -
v_gene: TRBV30
d_gene: TRBD1

CDR3aa: CASSLVPLGGRDTQYF
CDR3nt: TGTGCCAGCAGCTTGGTCCCACTTGGGGGGAGAGATACGCAGTATTTT
j_gene: TRBJ2-3
len: 16
abundance: -
v_gene: TRBV5-4
d_gene: -

CDR3aa: CASRGLAVGYEQYF
CDR3nt: TGTGCCAGCAGGGGACTAGCCGTGGGATACGAGCAGTACTTC
j_gene: TRBJ2-7
len: 14
abundance: once
v_gene: TRBV28
d_gene: TRBD2

CDR3aa: CASSSYRGEQYF
CDR3nt: TGTGCCAGCAGTTCTTACAGGGGCGAGCAGTACTTC
j_gene: TRBJ2-7
len: 12
abundance: -
v_gene: TRBV28
d_gene: TRBD1

CDR3aa: CASSDLTGENTEAFF
CDR3nt: TGTGCCAGCAGCGACCTAACAGGGGAGAACACTGAAGCTTTCTTT
j_gene: TRBJ1-1
len: 15
abundance: -
v_gene: TRBV27
d_gene: TRBD1

CDR3aa: CASSLGAGGNEQYF
CDR3nt: TGTGCCAGCAGCTTAGGCGCGGGAGGGAACGAGCAGTACTTC
j_gene: TRBJ2-7
len: 14
abundance: -
v_gene: TRBV7-6
d_gene: TRBD2

CDR3aa: CASSQEGLFGGDRGRNTEAFF
CDR3nt: TGCGCCAGCAGCCAAGAGGGGTTATTCGGCGGCGACAGGGGCAGGAACACTGAAGCTTTCTTT
j_gene: TRBJ1-1
len: 21
abundance: -
v_gene: TRBV4-1
d_gene: TRBD1

CDR3aa: CASSDLGQYPNSPLHF
CDR3nt: TGTGCCAGCAGTGACCTAGGACAGTACCCTAATTCACCCCTCCACTTT
j_gene: TRBJ1-6
len: 16
abundance: -
v_gene: TRBV6-1
d_gene: -